The 30 T cell receptor beta chains listed next were all sequenced from one sample in a study of spatial heterogeneity in lung cancer. Time point here: sample taken at primary tumor resection. Whole RNA came from tumor, nontumor lung or frozen PBMC and was sequenced without being sorted. One entry per CDR3 protein results from TCRdb running MiXCR on the 5' RACE reads. This sample has about 8,600 distinct CDR3 sequences, with roughly 4.8% found just once. The specimen comprised PBMCs, sampled at surgery. The receptor source for this set is a male donor with early-stage non-small cell lung cancer.

As to this clonotype: In a library made to pick up alpha chains, this beta chain is a stray read with a size that means little. The chain couples TRBV5-1 to TRBJ2-3, with a possible D match to TRBD2 (5 bases). Trimming shortened V by 4 bases and J by 0 bases, and 15 bases separated the two germline ends. Germline CDR1 SGHRS, CDR2 YFSETQ. This CDR3 spans 16 amino acids. The CDR3 sequence is CASSRTIRGSTDTQYF. The CDR3 DNA follows: TGCGCCAGCAGCAGAACAATAAGAGGGAGCACAGATACGCAGTATTTT.

Points on this clonotype: This beta chain slipped into a library made for alpha chains as a stray read, so its size is not meaningful. The rearrangement uses TRBV7-2 and TRBJ2-1; TRBD1 aligns across 8 bases. Germline V gene lookup returns CDR1 SGHTA and CDR2 FQGNSA. This CDR3 comprises 15 residues. The V segment lost 4 bases and the J segment 4 bases; nucleotides outside the gene matches: 6. The CDR3, as DNA: TGTGCCAGCAGCTCCGACAGGGGCGGTTACAATGAGCAGTTCTTC. It translates to CASSSDRGGYNEQFF.

Many counts were recorded for this clonotype. Within a library made for alpha chains, this beta chain is off target, and its count is uninformative. The rearrangement uses TRBV20-1 and TRBJ2-1; 9 nucleotides match TRBD2. V shed 1 base and J 10 bases; nucleotides not matched to a gene: 5. This CDR3 comprises 13 residues. Germline V lookup: CDR1 DFQATT, CDR2 SNEGSKA (reference sequence). The CDR3 protein is CSARVPSGVEQFF. CDR3 DNA: TGCAGTGCTAGAGTGCCTAGCGGGGTGGAGCAGTTCTTC.

This clonotype has at least ten counts. This beta chain is off target for a library built for alpha chains, so its abundance means little. J is TRBJ1-1 and V is TRBV25-1; D might be TRBD1 (6 bases). V was shortened by 6 bases and J by 0 bases, with 20 bases between the two germline ends. Germline lookup yields CDR1 MGHDK and CDR2 SYGVNS. The CDR3 covers 17 residues. Written as DNA, the CDR3 is TGTGCCAGCAGGTTGACAGGCGGGATGGGGCTGAACACTGAAGCTTTCTTT. Translated, it gives CASRLTGGMGLNTEAFF.

To note about this clonotype: Little can be read into the size of this beta chain, an off-target read in a library designed for alpha chains. The rearrangement links TRBV12-3 or TRBV12-4 to TRBJ1-3; 10 bases line up with TRBD1. This CDR3 has 16 amino acids. V lost 5 bases and J lost 2; bases outside the gene matches: 6. DNA of the CDR3: TGTGCCAGCAGTAGTAGGGACAGGGGCACTGGAAACACCATATATTTT. Its translation: CASSSRDRGTGNTIYF.

Regarding this clonotype: The library was built for alpha chains, so this beta chain is an off-target read and its size means little. The gene calls are TRBV11-2 and TRBJ2-2; 13 positions agree with TRBD2. CDR3 length: 15 residues. Germline lookup yields CDR1 SGHAT and CDR2 FQNNGV. V dropped 5 bases and J dropped 11; count of bases not matched to a gene: 8. In nucleotides, the CDR3 is TGTGCCAGCAGCCGGGGACTAGCGGGGCACGGAGAGCTGTTTTTT. It encodes CASSRGLAGHGELFF.

In this sample, this clonotype turned up many times. Since it is a stray read in a library aimed at alpha chains, this beta chain has a size that is not meaningful. This rearrangement joins TRBV29-1 to TRBJ1-1; D uncertain. The CDR3 runs 14 residues. V was shortened by 7 bases and J by 5 bases, with 20 bases between the two germline ends. Germline lookup yields CDR1 SQVTM and CDR2 ANQGSEA. CDR3 protein: CSAPQRGSGTEAFF. Here the CDR3 DNA reads TGCAGCGCTCCCCAGCGGGGTTCGGGGACTGAAGCTTTCTTT.

This clonotype is medium-sized in the sample. In a library made to pick up alpha chains, this beta chain is a stray read with a size that means little. The chain couples TRBV18 to TRBJ1-1, with a weak D call TRBD1 (6 bases). The CDR3 totals 15 residues. V was cut by 1 base and J by 4 bases, with 13 bases left in between. Germline V gives CDR1 KGHSH, CDR2 LQKENI. CDR3 region: CASSPRRGEGTEAFF. The CDR3 DNA sequence: TGTGCCAGCTCACCACGCAGGGGCGAGGGCACTGAAGCTTTCTTT.

This clonotype was counted a few times. The library was prepared for alpha chains; this beta chain is a stray read, so its frequency means little. The chain links TRBV10-1 to TRBJ2-3, with D tentatively TRBD1 (5 bases). Trimming removed 2 bases at V and 0 bases at J, with 12 bases between. Germline V gene lookup returns CDR1 WNHNN and CDR2 SYGVQD (reference sequence). The CDR3 runs to 16 residues. CDR3 in DNA: TGCGCCAGCAGTGAGAGGGGCCCATTTAGCACAGATACGCAGTATTTT. Translation gives CASSERGPFSTDTQYF.

This clonotype has ten or more counts. The size of this beta chain means little, since it is a stray read in a library made for alpha chains. The V gene is TRBV4-2, the J gene TRBJ1-1; D is unclear. The CDR3 extends over 13 amino acids. Germline CDR1 LGHNA, CDR2 YNFKEQ. V was trimmed by 5 bases and J by 4 bases, leaving 11 bases between them. Here the CDR3 reads CASSRRIGTEAFF. CDR3 bases: TGTGCCAGCAGCAGGCGAATCGGCACTGAAGCTTTCTTT.

This clonotype has a count of ten or more. With the library built for alpha chains, this beta chain is off target and its frequency is not meaningful. This rearrangement joins TRBV5-4 to TRBJ2-6, with no clear D. In germline, CDR1 is SGHNT, CDR2 YYREEE (reference sequence). V lost 2 bases, J lost 0 bases, and 6 bases lay in between. This CDR3 spans 15 amino acids. The CDR3 DNA sequence: TGTGCCAGCAGCTTAGGCCACTCTGGGGCCAACGTCCTGACTTTC. Translation: CASSLGHSGANVLTF.

This clonotype was observed at least ten times. Found in a library prepared for alpha chains, this beta chain is an off-target read, and its abundance has little meaning. This chain connects TRBV6-2 or TRBV6-3 to TRBJ2-7, with TRBD1 matching over 8 bases. The CDR3 is made up of 13 amino acids. Germline V gives CDR1 MNHEY, CDR2 SVGEGT. Losses at the gene ends were 5 bases for V and 3 bases for J; bases not matched to a gene: 3. The CDR3 loop is CASSQQGGYEQYF. CDR3 bases: TGTGCCAGCAGTCAACAGGGGGGCTACGAGCAGTACTTC.

Note on this clonotype: Since the library was made to target alpha chains, this beta chain is a stray read and its abundance is not meaningful. This chain links TRBV12-3 or TRBV12-4 with TRBJ2-5, with D perhaps matching TRBD2 (5 bases). The CDR3 contains 15 residues. The germline V and J ends were trimmed by 6 bases and 2 bases, with 16 bases remaining between them. CDR3 DNA: TGTGCCAGCAGCCTCGGGAACAGTCGACAAGAGACCCAGTACTTC. Translating gives CASSLGNSRQETQYF.

There are many counts of this clonotype. Little can be read into the size of this beta chain, an off-target read in a library designed for alpha chains. The chain is built from TRBV7-9 and TRBJ1-1; D is uncertain. Trimming cost V 0 bases and J 2 bases, with 7 bases left between them. The germline gives CDR1 SEHNR, CDR2 FQNEAQ (reference sequence). The CDR3 is 14 residues long. CDR3 in amino acids: CASSLAPGNTEAFF. In DNA, the CDR3 is TGTGCCAGCAGCTTAGCGCCGGGTAACACTGAAGCTTTCTTT.

This clonotype was found many times. Since the library was made to target alpha chains, this beta chain is a stray read and its abundance is not meaningful. The J gene is TRBJ1-4, the V gene TRBV19; D remains unclear. CDR1 LNHDA and CDR2 SQIVND come from the germline V gene (reference sequence). The CDR3 consists of 15 residues. The germline V and J ends were trimmed by 3 bases and 3 bases, with 11 bases remaining between them. The CDR3 sequence is CASSIPPLANEKLFF. The CDR3 DNA is TGTGCCAGTAGTATTCCTCCGCTGGCTAATGAAAAACTGTTTTTT. The full variable domain, in which reference TRBV19 and TRBJ1-4 provide the parts outside the CDR3, is DGGITQSPKYLFRKEGQNVTLSCEQNLNHDAMYWYRQDPGQGLRLIYYSQIVNDFQKGDIAEGYSVSREKKESFPLTVTSAQKNPTAFYLCASSIPPLANEKLFFGSGTQLSVL.

This clonotype turned up a few times. This beta chain is off target for a library built for alpha chains, so its abundance means little. CDR3 loop: CASSEVGTAALTIYF. The CDR3 DNA sequence: TGTGCCAGCAGTGAAGTCGGGACCGCGGCTCTCACCATATATTTT. The chain links TRBV6-1 to TRBJ1-3, with D possibly TRBD1 on 5 matching bases. Trimming left V 1 base short and J 9 bases short, with 16 bases between. CDR1 is MNHNS, CDR2 SASEGT, per germline. CDR3 length: 15 residues.

Details on this clonotype: This beta chain is off target for a library built for alpha chains, so its abundance means little. The V gene is TRBV7-2, the J gene TRBJ1-1; 9 bases align to TRBD1. V lost 6 bases and J lost 4; bases outside the gene matches: 9. The CDR3 runs 15 residues. CDR1 and CDR2 from the germline V gene are SGHTA and FQGNSA. This CDR3 reads CASRWTGEGSTEAFF. DNA for the CDR3: TGTGCCAGCAGGTGGACAGGGGAAGGGAGCACTGAAGCTTTCTTT.

This clonotype was recorded at least ten times. This beta chain appears as a stray read in a library generated for alpha chains; its size is not informative. The chain carries TRBV4-1 and TRBJ2-5, with 9 bases fitting TRBD2. This CDR3 is 17 amino acids long. Germline CDR1 MGHRA, CDR2 YSYEKL. With 3 bases clipped from V and 4 bases from J, the junction kept 12 bases outside the gene matches. CDR3 DNA: TGCGCCAGCAGCCACACCCTTGGGCGGGGGGGCAGAGAGACCCAGTACTTC. Amino acid sequence: CASSHTLGRGGRETQYF.

This clonotype is labeled medium-sized. Found in a library prepared for alpha chains, this beta chain is an off-target read, and its abundance has little meaning. The chain uses TRBV6-5 and TRBJ1-1; D not certain. Trimming pared 6 bases from V and 1 base from J, leaving 6 bases between. The germline V gene encodes CDR1 MNHEY and CDR2 SVGAGI. The CDR3 covers 12 residues. This chain's CDR3 is CASSHSNTEAFF. The CDR3 nucleotides read TGTGCCAGCAGCCACTCGAACACTGAAGCTTTCTTT.

This clonotype is medium-sized (0.01 to 0.1%) within its sample. This beta chain represents an off-target read in a library built for alpha chains; its size is of limited meaning. V and J are TRBV7-9 and TRBJ2-1, with 10 nucleotides matching TRBD2. V dropped 3 bases and J dropped 6; count of bases not matched to a gene: 5. This CDR3 spans 15 amino acids. Germline V gene sequence: CDR1 SEHNR, CDR2 FQNEAQ (reference sequence). The CDR3 bases are TGTGCCAGCAGCTTTATAGCGGGGGGACCCAATGAGCAGTTCTTC. The encoded protein is CASSFIAGGPNEQFF.

This clonotype is deemed medium-sized. As an off-target read in a library built for alpha chains, this beta chain has a frequency of little significance. This chain uses TRBV5-1 with TRBJ1-2; D uncertain. Deletions cut 4 bases from V and 14 bases from J, with 15 bases between. Germline V gives CDR1 SGHRS, CDR2 YFSETQ. The CDR3 spans 11 residues. This chain's CDR3 is CASSRIPRRTF. In DNA, the CDR3 is TGCGCCAGCAGCAGAATCCCCCGGCGGACCTTC.

This clonotype qualifies as large (0.1 to 1%). Since the library was made to target alpha chains, this beta chain is a stray read and its abundance is not meaningful. The gene calls are TRBV29-1 and TRBJ1-1; TRBD1 agrees at 10 bases. Germline assignment: CDR1 SQVTM and CDR2 ANQGSEA. Germline trimming cut 6 bases from V and 6 bases from J; bases unmatched to any gene: 13. The CDR3 extends over 15 amino acids. CDR3 DNA: TGCAGCGTCCACGGACAGGGGGGGGTGTGGGCTGAAGCTTTCTTT. Translated: CSVHGQGGVWAEAFF.

This clonotype ranks as medium-sized. For a library built for alpha chains, this beta chain is a stray read; little rests on its size. The V gene is TRBV6-1, the J gene TRBJ1-5; D is perhaps TRBD1 (6 bases). Deletions cut 1 base from V and 15 bases from J, with 13 bases between. Germline-derived CDR1 and CDR2 are MNHNS and SASEGT. This CDR3 region has 12 residues. Here the CDR3 reads CASSEGTGRLHF. The CDR3 nucleotides read TGTGCCAGCAGTGAAGGTACAGGGAGGTTGCATTTT.

This clonotype was recorded many times. This beta chain slipped into a library made for alpha chains as a stray read, so its size is not meaningful. V usage is TRBV7-2 and J usage is TRBJ1-2; the D gene is possibly TRBD1 (5 bases). There are 15 residues in the CDR3. V was clipped by 3 bases and J by 4 bases, with 15 bases between them. Germline CDR1 reads SGHTA; CDR2 reads FQGNSA. This CDR3 is CASSFKISQGYGYTF. The CDR3 DNA is TGTGCCAGCAGCTTTAAAATTAGTCAGGGCTATGGCTACACCTTC.

By share, this clonotype ranks as medium-sized (0.01 to 0.1%). Since the library was made to target alpha chains, this beta chain is a stray read and its abundance is not meaningful. The rearrangement links TRBV7-6 to TRBJ1-5; 8 nucleotides match TRBD1. The CDR3 extends over 14 amino acids. CDR1 is SGHVS, CDR2 FNYEAQ, per germline. The ends lost 5 bases at V and 4 bases at J; junction bases unmatched: 4. The CDR3 DNA follows: TGTGCCAGCAGCCAACAGGGGGGGAATCAGCCCCAGCATTTT. It specifies CASSQQGGNQPQHF.

This clonotype is deemed medium-sized. Being off target in a library aimed at alpha chains, this beta chain has a size of little meaning. The chain recombines TRBV7-9 with TRBJ1-2; TRBD1 aligns across 11 bases. The V gene's germline CDR1 is SEHNR and CDR2 FQNEAQ (reference sequence). CDR3 length: 17 amino acids. V lost 4 bases, J lost 4 bases, and 11 bases stayed unmatched. CDR3 nucleotide sequence: TGTGCCAGCAGCTCCACGGACAGGGGGCTTGGTCTCTATGGCTACACCTTC. Translated, it gives CASSSTDRGLGLYGYTF. Variable domain in full (rest from reference TRBV7-9 and TRBJ1-2): DTGVSQNPRHKITKRGQNVTFRCDPISEHNRLYWYRQTLGQGPEFLTYFQNEAQLEKSRLLSDRFSAERPKGSFSTLEIQRTEQGDSAMYLCASSSTDRGLGLYGYTFGSGTRLTVV.

This clonotype was seen only a few times. This beta chain appears as a stray read in a library generated for alpha chains; its size is not informative. J is TRBJ2-3 and V is TRBV6-2 or TRBV6-3; D may correspond to TRBD1 or TRBD2 (5 bases each). The CDR3 has 14 residues. V lost 2 bases to trimming and J lost 6 bases, with 12 bases between them. Germline lookup yields CDR1 MNHEY and CDR2 SVGEGT. CDR3 coding DNA: TGTGCCAGCAGTTACGGGGGAACCGGGGATACGCAGTATTTT. Protein product: CASSYGGTGDTQYF.

This clonotype was detected a few times. For a library built for alpha chains, this beta chain is a stray read; little rests on its size. V usage is TRBV19 and J usage is TRBJ2-5, with D perhaps TRBD2 (7 bases). V was trimmed by 6 bases and J by 3 bases, leaving 29 bases between them. The CDR3 covers 19 residues. The V gene's germline CDR1 is LNHDA and CDR2 SQIVND (reference sequence). The CDR3 region is CASSHGWRGRGFTKETQYF. The DNA for the CDR3 is TGTGCCAGTAGCCATGGTTGGCGGGGGCGCGGGTTTACAAAAGAGACCCAGTACTTC.

This clonotype showed up just a few times. Within a library made for alpha chains, this beta chain is off target, and its count is uninformative. The rearrangement joins TRBV6-1 to TRBJ1-5; D gene unclear. In germline, CDR1 is MNHNS, CDR2 SASEGT. The CDR3 consists of 14 residues. Trimming pared 1 base from V and 9 bases from J, leaving 13 bases between. In DNA form, the CDR3 reads TGTGCCAGCAGTGAAGGGGCCACCCCGGGGCCCCAGCATTTT. The encoded protein is CASSEGATPGPQHF.

This clonotype has ten or more counts. Because the library targeted alpha chains, this beta chain is an off-target read whose size means little. The CDR3 coding sequence is TGCGCCAGCAGTGAGCCCCTCAACGGTCCGAAAAACATTCAGTACTTC. Its protein product is CASSEPLNGPKNIQYF. The chain joins TRBV10-2 to TRBJ2-4; unclear D gene. The CDR3 runs to 16 residues. V lost 2 bases and J lost 4, with 15 bases in between. The germline CDR1 and CDR2 sequences are WSHSY and SAAADI.